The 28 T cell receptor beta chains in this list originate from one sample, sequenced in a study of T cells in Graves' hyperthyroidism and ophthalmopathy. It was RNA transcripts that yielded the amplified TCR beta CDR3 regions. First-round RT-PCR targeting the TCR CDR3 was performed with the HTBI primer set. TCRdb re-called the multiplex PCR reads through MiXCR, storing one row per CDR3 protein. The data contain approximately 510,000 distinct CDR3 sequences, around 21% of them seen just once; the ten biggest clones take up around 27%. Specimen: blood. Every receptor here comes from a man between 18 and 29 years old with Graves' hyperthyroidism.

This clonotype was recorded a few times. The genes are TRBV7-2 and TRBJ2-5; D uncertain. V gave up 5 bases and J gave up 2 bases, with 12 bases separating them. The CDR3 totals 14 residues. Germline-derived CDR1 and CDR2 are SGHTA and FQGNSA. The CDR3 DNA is TGTGCCAGCAGCACTCCCCCACAGCAAGAGACCCAGTACTTC. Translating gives CASSTPPQQETQYF.

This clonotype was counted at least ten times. This CDR3 is CASRIHSFSGQETQYF. For the CDR3, the DNA is TGTGCCAGCAGGATTCACTCTTTCAGCGGGCAAGAGACCCAGTACTTC. The chain employs TRBV27 and TRBJ2-5, with D tentatively TRBD2 (6 bases). This CDR3 spans 16 amino acids. V dropped 6 bases and J dropped 2 bases, with 19 bases sitting between them. Germline V lookup: CDR1 MNHEY, CDR2 SMNVEV (reference sequence).

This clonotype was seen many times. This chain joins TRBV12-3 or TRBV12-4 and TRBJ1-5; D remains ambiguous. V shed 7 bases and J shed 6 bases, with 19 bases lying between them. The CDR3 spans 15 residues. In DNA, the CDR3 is TGTGCCAGCAAATCCGGGCTTGCGAAGGGTCAGCCCCAGCATTTT. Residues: CASKSGLAKGQPQHF.

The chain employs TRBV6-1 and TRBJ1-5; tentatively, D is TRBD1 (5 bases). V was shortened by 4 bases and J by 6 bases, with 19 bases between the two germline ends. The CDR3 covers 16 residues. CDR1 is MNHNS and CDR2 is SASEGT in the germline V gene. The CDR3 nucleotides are TGTGCCAGCAGTGGACACGGGGCAGTCGGGAGTCAGCCCCAGCATTTT. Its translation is CASSGHGAVGSQPQHF.

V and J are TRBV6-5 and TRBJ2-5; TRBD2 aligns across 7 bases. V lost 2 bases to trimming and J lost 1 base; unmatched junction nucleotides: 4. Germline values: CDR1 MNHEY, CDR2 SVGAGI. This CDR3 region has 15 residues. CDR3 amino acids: CASSYAGRSQETQYF. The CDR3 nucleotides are TGTGCCAGCAGTTACGCCGGGAGGTCCCAAGAGACCCAGTACTTC.

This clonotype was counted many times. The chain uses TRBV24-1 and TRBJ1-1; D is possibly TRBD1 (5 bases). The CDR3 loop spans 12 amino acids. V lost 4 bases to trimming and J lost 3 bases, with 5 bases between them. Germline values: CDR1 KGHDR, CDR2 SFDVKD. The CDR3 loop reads CATSDRDTEAFF. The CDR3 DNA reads TGTGCCACCAGTGACAGGGACACTGAAGCTTTCTTT.

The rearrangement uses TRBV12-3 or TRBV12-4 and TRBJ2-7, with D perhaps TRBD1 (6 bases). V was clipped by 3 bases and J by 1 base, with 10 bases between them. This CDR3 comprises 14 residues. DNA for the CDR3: TGTGCCAGCAGTTTTCACAGGGTTTCCTACGAGCAGTACTTC. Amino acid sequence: CASSFHRVSYEQYF.

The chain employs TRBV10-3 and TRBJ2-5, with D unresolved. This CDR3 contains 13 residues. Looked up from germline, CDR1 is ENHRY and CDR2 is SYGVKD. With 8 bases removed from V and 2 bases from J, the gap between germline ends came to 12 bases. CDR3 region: CAIQRLQQETQYF. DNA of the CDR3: TGTGCCATCCAAAGGCTCCAACAAGAGACCCAGTACTTC.

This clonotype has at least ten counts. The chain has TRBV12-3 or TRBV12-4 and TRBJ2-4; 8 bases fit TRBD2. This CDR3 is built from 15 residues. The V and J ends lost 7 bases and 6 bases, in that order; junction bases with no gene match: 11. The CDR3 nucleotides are TGTGCCAGCACCCAATACCCCGGGACTAGAAACATTCAGTACTTC. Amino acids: CASTQYPGTRNIQYF.

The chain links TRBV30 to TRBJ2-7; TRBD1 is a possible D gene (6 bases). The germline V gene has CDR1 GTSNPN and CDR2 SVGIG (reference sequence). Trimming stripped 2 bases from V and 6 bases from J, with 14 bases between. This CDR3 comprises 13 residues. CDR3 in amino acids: CAWSWARGGEQYF. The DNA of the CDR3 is TGTGCCTGGAGTTGGGCCAGGGGTGGCGAGCAGTACTTC.

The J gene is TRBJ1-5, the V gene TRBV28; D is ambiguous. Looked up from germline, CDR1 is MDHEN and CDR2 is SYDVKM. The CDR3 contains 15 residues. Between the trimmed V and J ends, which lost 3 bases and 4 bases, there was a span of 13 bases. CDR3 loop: CASSFIWASNQPQHF. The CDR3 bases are TGTGCCAGCAGTTTTATTTGGGCTTCTAATCAGCCCCAGCATTTT.

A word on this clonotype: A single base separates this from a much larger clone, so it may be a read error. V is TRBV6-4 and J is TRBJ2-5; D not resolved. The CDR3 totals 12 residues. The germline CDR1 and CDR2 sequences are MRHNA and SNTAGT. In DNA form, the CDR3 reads TGTGCCAGCAGGGGCAGTCAAGAGACCAAGTACTTC. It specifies CASRGSQETKYF.

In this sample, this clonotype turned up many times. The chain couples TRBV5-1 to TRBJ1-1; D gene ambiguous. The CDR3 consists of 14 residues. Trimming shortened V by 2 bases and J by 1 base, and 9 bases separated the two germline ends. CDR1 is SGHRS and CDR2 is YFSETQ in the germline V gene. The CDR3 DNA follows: TGCGCCAGCAGCTTTTCCGGGAGGAACACTGAAGCTTTCTTT. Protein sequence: CASSFSGRNTEAFF.

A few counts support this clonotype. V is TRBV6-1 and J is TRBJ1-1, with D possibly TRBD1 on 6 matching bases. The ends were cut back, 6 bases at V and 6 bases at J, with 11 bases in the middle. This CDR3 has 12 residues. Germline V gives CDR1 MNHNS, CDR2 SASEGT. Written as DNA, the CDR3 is TGTGCCAGCAGGGGGACACTGGCTGAAGCTTTCTTT. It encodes CASRGTLAEAFF.

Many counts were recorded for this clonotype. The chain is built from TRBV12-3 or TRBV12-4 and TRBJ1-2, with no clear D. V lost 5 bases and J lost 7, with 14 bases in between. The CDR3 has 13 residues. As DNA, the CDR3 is TGTGCCAGCAGTCTGACCCGGGAACGTGGCTACACCTTC. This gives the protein CASSLTRERGYTF.

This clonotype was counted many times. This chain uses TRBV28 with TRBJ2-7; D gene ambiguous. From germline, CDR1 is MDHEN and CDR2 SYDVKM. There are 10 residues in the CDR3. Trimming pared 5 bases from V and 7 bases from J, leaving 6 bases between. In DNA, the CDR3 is TGTGCCAGCAGTGAGAGGGAGCAGTACTTC. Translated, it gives CASSEREQYF.

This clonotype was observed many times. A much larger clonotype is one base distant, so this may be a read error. The CDR3 is CATIPGSFITGELFF. The DNA for the CDR3 is TGTGCCACCATCCCAGGGAGTTTTATCACCGGGGAGCTGTTTTTT. The V call is TRBV12-3 or TRBV12-4, the J call TRBJ2-2; D tentatively reads TRBD1 or TRBD2 (5 bases each). Trimming shortened V by 10 bases and J by 4 bases, and 19 bases separated the two germline ends. The CDR3 has 15 residues.

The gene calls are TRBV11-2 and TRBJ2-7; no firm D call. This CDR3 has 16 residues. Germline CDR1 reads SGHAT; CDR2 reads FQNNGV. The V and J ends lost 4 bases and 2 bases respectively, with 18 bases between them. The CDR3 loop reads CASSSYTERLAYEQYF. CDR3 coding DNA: TGTGCCAGCAGCTCCTATACAGAAAGATTAGCCTACGAGCAGTACTTC.

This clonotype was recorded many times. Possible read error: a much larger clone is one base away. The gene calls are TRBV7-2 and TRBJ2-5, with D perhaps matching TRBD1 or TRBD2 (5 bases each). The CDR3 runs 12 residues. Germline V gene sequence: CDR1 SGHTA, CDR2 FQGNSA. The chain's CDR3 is CASSLGGGTRYF. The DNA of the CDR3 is TGTGCCAGCAGCTTAGGAGGTGGGACCCGGTACTTC.

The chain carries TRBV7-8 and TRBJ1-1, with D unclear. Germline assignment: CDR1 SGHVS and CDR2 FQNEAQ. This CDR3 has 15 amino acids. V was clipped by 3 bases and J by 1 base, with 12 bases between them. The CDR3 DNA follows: TGTGCCAGCAGCTTGGTGCGGGAGAAGAACACTGAAGCTTTCTTT. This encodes CASSLVREKNTEAFF.

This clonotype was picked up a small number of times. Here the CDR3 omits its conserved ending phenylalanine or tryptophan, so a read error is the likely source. The CDR3 DNA sequence: TGCAGTGCTAGCCAGCTAGGGGTTACCTACGAGCAGTACTCC. It yields the protein CSASQLGVTYEQYS. The chain carries TRBV20-1 and TRBJ2-7, with a possible D match to TRBD1 (5 bases). Trimming shortened V by 3 bases and J by 2 bases, and 14 bases separated the two germline ends. CDR1 is DFQATT, CDR2 SNEGSKA, per germline (reference sequence). The CDR3 is 14 residues long.

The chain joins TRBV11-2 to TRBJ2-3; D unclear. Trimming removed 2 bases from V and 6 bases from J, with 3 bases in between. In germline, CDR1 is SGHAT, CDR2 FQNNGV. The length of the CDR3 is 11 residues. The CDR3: CASSLIDTQYF. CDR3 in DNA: TGTGCCAGCAGCTTAATCGATACGCAGTATTTT.

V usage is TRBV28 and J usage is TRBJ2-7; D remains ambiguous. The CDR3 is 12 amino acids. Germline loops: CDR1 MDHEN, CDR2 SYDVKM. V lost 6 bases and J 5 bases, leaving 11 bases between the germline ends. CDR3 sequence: CASSSSLNEQYF. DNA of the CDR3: TGTGCCAGCAGCTCCTCTCTCAACGAGCAGTACTTC.

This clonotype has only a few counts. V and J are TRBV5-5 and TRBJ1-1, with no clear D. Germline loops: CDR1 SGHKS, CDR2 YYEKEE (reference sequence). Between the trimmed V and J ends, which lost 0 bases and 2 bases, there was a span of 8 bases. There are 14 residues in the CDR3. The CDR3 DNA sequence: TGTGCCAGCAGCTTGGAGTTAGGTAACACTGAAGCTTTCTTT. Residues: CASSLELGNTEAFF.

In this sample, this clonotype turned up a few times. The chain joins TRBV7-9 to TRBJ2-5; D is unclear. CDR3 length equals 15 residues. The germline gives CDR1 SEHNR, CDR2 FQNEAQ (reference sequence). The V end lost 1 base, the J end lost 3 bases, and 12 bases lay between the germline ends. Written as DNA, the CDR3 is TGTGCCAGCAGCTTAGTAGGCGGACCGGAAGAGACCCAGTACTTC. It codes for CASSLVGGPEETQYF.

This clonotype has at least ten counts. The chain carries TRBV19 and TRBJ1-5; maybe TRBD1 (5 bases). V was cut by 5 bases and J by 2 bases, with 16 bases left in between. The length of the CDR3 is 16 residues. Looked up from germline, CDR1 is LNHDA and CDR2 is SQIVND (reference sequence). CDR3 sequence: CASSHEKVGGNQPQHF. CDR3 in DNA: TGTGCCAGTAGTCACGAAAAGGTAGGGGGCAATCAGCCCCAGCATTTT.

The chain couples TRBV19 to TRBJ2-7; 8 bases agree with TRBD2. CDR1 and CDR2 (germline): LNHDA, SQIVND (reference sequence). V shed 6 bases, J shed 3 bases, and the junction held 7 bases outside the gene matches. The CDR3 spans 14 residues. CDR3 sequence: CASRSGSNVYEQYF. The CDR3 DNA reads TGTGCCAGTAGGAGCGGGAGCAACGTCTACGAGCAGTACTTC.

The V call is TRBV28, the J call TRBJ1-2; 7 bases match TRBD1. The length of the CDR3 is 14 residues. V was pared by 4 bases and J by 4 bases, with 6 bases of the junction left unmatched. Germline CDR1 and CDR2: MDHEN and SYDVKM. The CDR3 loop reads CASSYQTGFYGYTF. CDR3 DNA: TGTGCCAGCAGTTATCAGACAGGGTTCTATGGCTACACCTTC.